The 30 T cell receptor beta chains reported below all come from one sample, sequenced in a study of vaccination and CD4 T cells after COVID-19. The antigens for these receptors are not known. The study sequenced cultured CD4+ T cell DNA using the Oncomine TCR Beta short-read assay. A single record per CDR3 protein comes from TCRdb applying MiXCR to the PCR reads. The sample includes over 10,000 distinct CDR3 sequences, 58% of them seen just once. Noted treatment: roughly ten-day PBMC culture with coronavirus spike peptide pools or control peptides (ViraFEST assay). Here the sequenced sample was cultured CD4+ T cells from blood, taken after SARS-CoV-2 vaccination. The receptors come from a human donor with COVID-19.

CDR3 in amino acids: CASLRQGSNEQFF. The CDR3 bases are TGTGCCAGCCTAAGACAGGGGAGCAATGAGCAGTTCTTC. The V call is TRBV27, the J call TRBJ2-1; 8 bases are a match to TRBD1. With 8 bases clipped from V and 6 bases from J, the junction kept 6 bases outside the gene matches. The CDR3 loop spans 13 amino acids. Germline V gives CDR1 MNHEY, CDR2 SMNVEV (reference sequence).

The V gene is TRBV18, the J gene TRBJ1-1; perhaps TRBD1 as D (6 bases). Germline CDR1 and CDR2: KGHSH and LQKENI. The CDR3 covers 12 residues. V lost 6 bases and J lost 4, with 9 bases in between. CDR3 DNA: TGTGCCAGCTCGGACAGACTCACTGAAGCTTTCTTT. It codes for CASSDRLTEAFF.

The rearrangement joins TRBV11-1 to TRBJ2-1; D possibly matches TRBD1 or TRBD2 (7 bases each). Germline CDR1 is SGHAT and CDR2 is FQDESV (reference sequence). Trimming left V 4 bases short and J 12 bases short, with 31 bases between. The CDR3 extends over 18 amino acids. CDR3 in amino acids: CASSSPADGAGRQGGQFF. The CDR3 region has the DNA TGTGCCAGCAGCTCCCCAGCGGATGGAGCGGGGAGGCAGGGGGGGCAGTTCTTC.

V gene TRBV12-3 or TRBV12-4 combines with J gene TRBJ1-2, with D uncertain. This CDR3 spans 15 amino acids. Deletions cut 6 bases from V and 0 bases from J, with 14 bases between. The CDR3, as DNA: TGTGCCAGCAGCCCAACCCCAACAGCTAACTATGGCTACACCTTC. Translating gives CASSPTPTANYGYTF.

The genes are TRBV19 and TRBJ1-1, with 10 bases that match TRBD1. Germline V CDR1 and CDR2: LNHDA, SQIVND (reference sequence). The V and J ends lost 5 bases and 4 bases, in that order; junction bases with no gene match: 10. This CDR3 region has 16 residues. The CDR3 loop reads CASSFRDRGRVTEAFF. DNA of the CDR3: TGTGCCAGTAGTTTCCGGGACAGGGGAAGGGTCACTGAAGCTTTCTTT.

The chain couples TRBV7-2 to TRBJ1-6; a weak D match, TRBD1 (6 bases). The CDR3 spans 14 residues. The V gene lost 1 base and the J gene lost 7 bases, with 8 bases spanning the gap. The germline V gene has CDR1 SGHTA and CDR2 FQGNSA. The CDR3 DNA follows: TGTGCCAGCAGCTTAGGGACAGTCAATTCACCCCTCCACTTT. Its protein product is CASSLGTVNSPLHF.

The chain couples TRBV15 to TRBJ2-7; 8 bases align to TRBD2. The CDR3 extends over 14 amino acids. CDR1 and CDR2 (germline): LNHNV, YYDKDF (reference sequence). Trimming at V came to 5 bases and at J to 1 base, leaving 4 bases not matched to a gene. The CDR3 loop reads CATSAGGVSYEQYF. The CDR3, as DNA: TGTGCCACCAGCGCGGGGGGAGTATCCTACGAGCAGTACTTC.

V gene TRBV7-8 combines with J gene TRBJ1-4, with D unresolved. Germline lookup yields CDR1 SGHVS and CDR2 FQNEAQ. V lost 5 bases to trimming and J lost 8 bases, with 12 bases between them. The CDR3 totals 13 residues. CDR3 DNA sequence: TGTGCCAGCAGCGGCAACACGTACGAAAAACTGTTTTTT. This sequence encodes CASSGNTYEKLFF. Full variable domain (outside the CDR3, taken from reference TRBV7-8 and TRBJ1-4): GAGVSQSPRYKVAKRGQDVALRCDPISGHVSLFWYQQALGQGPEFLTYFQNEAQLDKSGLPSDRFFAERPEGSVSTLKIQRTQQEDSAVYLCASSGNTYEKLFFGSGTQLSVL.

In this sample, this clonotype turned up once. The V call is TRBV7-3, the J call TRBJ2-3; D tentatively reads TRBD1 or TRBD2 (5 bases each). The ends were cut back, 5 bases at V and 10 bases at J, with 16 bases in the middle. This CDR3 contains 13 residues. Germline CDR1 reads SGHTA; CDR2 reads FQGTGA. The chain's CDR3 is CASSPGWGLSQYF. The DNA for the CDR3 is TGTGCCAGCAGCCCGGGATGGGGCCTATCGCAGTATTTT. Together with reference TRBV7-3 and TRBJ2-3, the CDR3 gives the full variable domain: GAGVSQTPSNKVTEKGKYVELRCDPISGHTALYWYRQSLGQGPEFLIYFQGTGAADDSGLPNDRFFAVRPEGSVSTLKIQRTERGDSAVYLCASSPGWGLSQYFGPGTRLTVL.

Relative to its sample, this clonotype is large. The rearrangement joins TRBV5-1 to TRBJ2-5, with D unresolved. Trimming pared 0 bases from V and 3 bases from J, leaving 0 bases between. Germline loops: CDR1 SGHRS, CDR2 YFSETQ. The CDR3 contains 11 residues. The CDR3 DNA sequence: TGCGCCAGCAGCTTGGAAGAGACCCAGTACTTC. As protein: CASSLEETQYF.

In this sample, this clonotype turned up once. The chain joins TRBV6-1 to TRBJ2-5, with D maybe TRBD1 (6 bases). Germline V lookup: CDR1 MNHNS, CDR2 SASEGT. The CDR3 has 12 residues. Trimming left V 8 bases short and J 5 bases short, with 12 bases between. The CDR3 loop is CASRTAPETQYF. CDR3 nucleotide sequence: TGTGCCAGCCGGACAGCCCCGGAGACCCAGTACTTC.

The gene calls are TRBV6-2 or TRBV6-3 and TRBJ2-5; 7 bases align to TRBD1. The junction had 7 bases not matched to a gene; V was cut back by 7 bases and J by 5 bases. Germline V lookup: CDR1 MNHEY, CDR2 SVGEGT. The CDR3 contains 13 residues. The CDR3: CASKMTGSETQYF. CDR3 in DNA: TGTGCCAGCAAAATGACAGGGTCGGAGACCCAGTACTTC.

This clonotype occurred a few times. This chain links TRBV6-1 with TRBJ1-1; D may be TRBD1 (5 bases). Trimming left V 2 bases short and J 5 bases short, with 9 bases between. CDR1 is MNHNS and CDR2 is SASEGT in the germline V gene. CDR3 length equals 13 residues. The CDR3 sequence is CASSEWGGTEAFF. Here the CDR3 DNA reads TGTGCCAGCAGTGAATGGGGGGGAACTGAAGCTTTCTTT.

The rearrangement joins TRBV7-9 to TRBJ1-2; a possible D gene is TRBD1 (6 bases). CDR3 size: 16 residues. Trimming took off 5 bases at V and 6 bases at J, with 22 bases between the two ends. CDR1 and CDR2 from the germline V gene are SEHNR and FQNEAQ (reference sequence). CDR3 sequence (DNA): TGTGCCAGCAGCCGCGAGGGGGGGGGCTCAGACGATGGCTACACCTTC. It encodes CASSREGGGSDDGYTF. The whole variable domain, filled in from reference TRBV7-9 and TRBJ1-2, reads DTGVSQNPRHKITKRGQNVTFRCDPISEHNRLYWYRQTLGQGPEFLTYFQNEAQLEKSRLLSDRFSAERPKGSFSTLEIQRTEQGDSAMYLCASSREGGGSDDGYTFGSGTRLTVV.

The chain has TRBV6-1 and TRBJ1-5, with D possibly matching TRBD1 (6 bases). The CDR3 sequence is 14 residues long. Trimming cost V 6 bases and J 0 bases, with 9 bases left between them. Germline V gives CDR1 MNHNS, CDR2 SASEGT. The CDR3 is CASRTGDSNQPQHF. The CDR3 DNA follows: TGTGCCAGCAGGACAGGTGATAGCAATCAGCCCCAGCATTTT.

Here the CDR3 DNA reads TGTGCCAGTAGTATCCGACAGGGGTCCTATAGCAATCAGCCCCAGCATTTT. This sequence encodes CASSIRQGSYSNQPQHF. V gene TRBV19 combines with J gene TRBJ1-5, with 8 bases identical to TRBD1. The CDR3 is 17 residues long. Germline CDR1 and CDR2: LNHDA and SQIVND (reference sequence). With V trimmed by 3 bases and J by 0 bases, 7 bases remained unmatched.

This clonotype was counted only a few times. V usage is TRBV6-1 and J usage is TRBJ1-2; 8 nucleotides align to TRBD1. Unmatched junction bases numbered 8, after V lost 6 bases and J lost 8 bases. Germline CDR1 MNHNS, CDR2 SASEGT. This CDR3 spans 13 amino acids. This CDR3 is CASRRDRPGGYTF. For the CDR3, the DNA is TGTGCCAGCAGAAGGGACAGGCCGGGAGGCTACACCTTC.

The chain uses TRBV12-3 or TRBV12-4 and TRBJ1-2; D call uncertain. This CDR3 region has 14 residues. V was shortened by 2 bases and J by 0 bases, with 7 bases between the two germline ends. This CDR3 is CASSLRRANYGYTF. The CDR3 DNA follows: TGTGCCAGCAGTTTAAGGCGAGCTAACTATGGCTACACCTTC.

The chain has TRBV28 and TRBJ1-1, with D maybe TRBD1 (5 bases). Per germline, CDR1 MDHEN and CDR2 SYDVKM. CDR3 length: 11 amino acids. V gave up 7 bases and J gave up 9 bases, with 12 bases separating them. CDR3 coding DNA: TGTGCCAGCACATCCGGGACTAAAGCTTTCTTT. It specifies CASTSGTKAFF.

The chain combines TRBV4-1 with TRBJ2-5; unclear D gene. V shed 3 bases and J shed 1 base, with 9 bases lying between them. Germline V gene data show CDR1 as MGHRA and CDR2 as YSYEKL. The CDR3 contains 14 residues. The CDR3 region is CASSQRTTQETQYF. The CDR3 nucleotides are TGCGCCAGCAGCCAGAGGACCACCCAAGAGACCCAGTACTTC.

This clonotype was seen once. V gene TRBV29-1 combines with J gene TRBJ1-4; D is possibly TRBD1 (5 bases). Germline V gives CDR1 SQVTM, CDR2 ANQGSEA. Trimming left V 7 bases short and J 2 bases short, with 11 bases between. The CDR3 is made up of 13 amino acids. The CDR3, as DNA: TGCAGCGGAAAGGGGCAGACTAATGAAAAACTGTTTTTT. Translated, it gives CSGKGQTNEKLFF.

CDR3 region: CASGHGQRVDQPQHF. CDR3 coding DNA: TGTGCCAGCGGACATGGACAGCGGGTTGATCAGCCCCAGCATTTT. The gene calls are TRBV6-1 and TRBJ1-5; possible D gene TRBD1, 6 bases. There are 15 residues in the CDR3. The V gene lost 8 bases and the J gene lost 5 bases, with 19 bases spanning the gap. Per germline, CDR1 MNHNS and CDR2 SASEGT.

The CDR3 region has the DNA TGTGCCAGCAGTCCTGACAGGGCCCAAGAGACCCAGTACTTC. It codes for CASSPDRAQETQYF. This rearrangement joins TRBV2 to TRBJ2-5, with 7 positions matching TRBD1. Trimming at V came to 5 bases and at J to 1 base, leaving 4 bases not matched to a gene. Germline V gives CDR1 SNHLY, CDR2 FYNNEI. This CDR3 has 14 residues.

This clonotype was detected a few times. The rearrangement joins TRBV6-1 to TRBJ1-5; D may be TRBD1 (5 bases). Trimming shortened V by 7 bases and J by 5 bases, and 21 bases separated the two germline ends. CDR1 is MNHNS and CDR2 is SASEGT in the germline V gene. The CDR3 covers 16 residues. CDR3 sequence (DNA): TGTGCCAGCACCAGAGAGAGGGGAATACTCGATCAGCCCCAGCATTTT. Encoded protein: CASTRERGILDQPQHF.

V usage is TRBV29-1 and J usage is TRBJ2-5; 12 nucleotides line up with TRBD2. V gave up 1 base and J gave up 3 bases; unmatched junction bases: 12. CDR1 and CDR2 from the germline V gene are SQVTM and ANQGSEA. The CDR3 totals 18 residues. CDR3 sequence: CSVEGGASGGEIKETQYF. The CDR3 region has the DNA TGCAGCGTTGAAGGTGGGGCTAGCGGGGGGGAAATAAAAGAGACCCAGTACTTC.

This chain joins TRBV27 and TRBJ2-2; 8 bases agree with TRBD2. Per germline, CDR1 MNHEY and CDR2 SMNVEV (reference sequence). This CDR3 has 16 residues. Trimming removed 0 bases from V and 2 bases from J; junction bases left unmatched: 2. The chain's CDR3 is CASSLSSGGNTGELFF. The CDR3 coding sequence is TGTGCCAGCAGTTTATCCAGCGGGGGCAACACCGGGGAGCTGTTTTTT.

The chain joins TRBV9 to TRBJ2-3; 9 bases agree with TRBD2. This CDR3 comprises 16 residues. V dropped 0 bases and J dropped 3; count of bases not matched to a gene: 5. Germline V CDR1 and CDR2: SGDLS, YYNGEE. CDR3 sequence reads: CASSVAAGGWTDTQYF. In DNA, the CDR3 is TGTGCCAGCAGCGTAGCGGCGGGGGGGTGGACAGATACGCAGTATTTT. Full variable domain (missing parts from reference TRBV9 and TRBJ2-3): DSGVTQTPKHLITATGQRVTLRCSPRSGDLSVYWYQQSLDQGLQFLIQYYNGEERAKGNILERFSAQQFPDLHSELNLSSLELGDSALYFCASSVAAGGWTDTQYFGPGTRLTVL.

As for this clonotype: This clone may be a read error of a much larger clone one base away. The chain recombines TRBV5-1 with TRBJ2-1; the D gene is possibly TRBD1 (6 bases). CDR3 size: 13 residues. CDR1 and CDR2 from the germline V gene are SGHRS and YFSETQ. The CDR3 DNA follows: TGCGCCAGGAACCGGGACAACCACAATGGGCAGTTCTTC. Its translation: CARNRDNHNGQFF.

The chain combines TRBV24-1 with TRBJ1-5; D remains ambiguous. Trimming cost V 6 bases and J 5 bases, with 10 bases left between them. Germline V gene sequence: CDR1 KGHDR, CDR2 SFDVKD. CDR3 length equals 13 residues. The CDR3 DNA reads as TGTGCCACCAGTCATGAAGGTGATCAGCCCCAGCATTTT. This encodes CATSHEGDQPQHF.

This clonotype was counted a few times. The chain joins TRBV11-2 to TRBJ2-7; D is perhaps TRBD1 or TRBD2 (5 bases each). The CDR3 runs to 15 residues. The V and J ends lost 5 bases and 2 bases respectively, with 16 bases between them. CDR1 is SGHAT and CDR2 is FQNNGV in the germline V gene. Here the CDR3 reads CASSPGTAWAYEQYF. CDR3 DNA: TGTGCCAGCAGCCCCGGGACGGCGTGGGCCTACGAGCAGTACTTC.